This passage covers 3 T cell receptor beta chains from one sample sequenced in a study of shared clonotypes between healthy human individuals. Assay: immunoSEQ multiplex PCR; the TCRdb copy retains only in-frame clones and omits some. This sample has about 1,900,000 clones, with about 95% found just once. CD45RO-negative, CCR7-positively selected cells formed the naive CD8 fraction, excluding terminally differentiated effector memory CD45RA+ cells. The sequenced sample consisted of naive CD8+ T cells sorted from blood. These receptors originate from a man aged 18 to 29 in good health.

The V gene is TRBV7-6, the J gene TRBJ2-7, with D possibly matching TRBD1 (6 bases). The V end was cut by 4 bases, the J end by 2 bases, with 18 bases between. From germline, CDR1 is SGHVS and CDR2 FNYEAQ. The CDR3 totals 16 residues. The CDR3 bases are TGTGCCAGCAGCTACGGGACACCCGAGAAGACCTACGAGCAGTACTTC. Protein sequence: CASSYGTPEKTYEQYF.

The genes are TRBV7-9 and TRBJ1-2, with D tentatively TRBD1 (5 bases). The CDR3 is 14 residues long. Between the trimmed V and J ends, which lost 4 bases and 4 bases, there was a span of 13 bases. Germline V CDR1 and CDR2: SEHNR, FQNEAQ (reference sequence). The CDR3 nucleotides are TGTGCCAGCAGCTCCGGGACTCTTGGCTATGGCTACACCTTC. It is translated as CASSSGTLGYGYTF.

The chain couples TRBV4-1 to TRBJ2-2; D is undetermined. CDR3 length: 16 amino acids. The V end was cut by 1 base, the J end by 3 bases, with 12 bases between. Germline CDR1 and CDR2: MGHRA and YSYEKL. The CDR3 sequence is CASSQGAALDTGELFF. CDR3 nucleotide sequence: TGCGCCAGCAGCCAAGGAGCTGCGCTGGACACCGGGGAGCTGTTTTTT.